A single sample gave rise to the 9 T cell receptor beta chains below, sequenced in a study of CD8 T cells in Susac syndrome. RNA totalling roughly 0.5 to 1 ug underwent reverse transcription with random hexamers. TCRdb reprocessed the immunoSEQ multiplex PCR reads via MiXCR and lists one record per CDR3 protein. This sample yields about 240,000 distinct CDR3 sequences, of which 96% are seen a single time; roughly 0.1% belongs to the top ten. The sequencing sample was made of CD4+ T cells from PBMCs. The source is a human donor with Susac syndrome.

This rearrangement joins TRBV30 to TRBJ1-1; D unclear. The CDR3 runs to 13 residues. Germline assignment: CDR1 GTSNPN and CDR2 SVGIG (reference sequence). Trimming removed 3 bases at V and 3 bases at J, with 11 bases between. DNA for the CDR3: TGTGCCTGGAGAGGGCAGACCCACACTGAAGCTTTCTTT. Its protein is CAWRGQTHTEAFF. Full variable domain (rest looked up from reference TRBV30 and TRBJ1-1): SQTIHQWPATLVQPVGSPLSLECTVEGTSNPNLYWYRQAAGRGLQLLFYSVGIGQISSEVPQNLSASRPQDRQFILSSKKLLLSDSGFYLCAWRGQTHTEAFFGQGTRLTVV.

The chain carries TRBV5-4 and TRBJ2-2; 8 nucleotides agree with TRBD1. This CDR3 comprises 16 residues. Per germline, CDR1 SGHNT and CDR2 YYREEE (reference sequence). V was pared by 3 bases and J by 4 bases, with 8 bases of the junction left unmatched. This chain's CDR3 is CASSSRTGWGTGELFF. CDR3 nucleotide sequence: TGTGCCAGCAGCTCTAGGACAGGGTGGGGCACCGGGGAGCTGTTTTTT.

The chain employs TRBV30 and TRBJ2-7; TRBD2 is a possible D gene (5 bases). The CDR3 is made up of 13 amino acids. Germline V lookup: CDR1 GTSNPN, CDR2 SVGIG (reference sequence). Deletions cut 4 bases from V and 4 bases from J, with 14 bases between. The CDR3 loop reads CAWTRDLQYEQYF. The CDR3 DNA sequence: TGTGCCTGGACCCGGGATCTCCAGTACGAGCAGTACTTC.

The genes are TRBV29-1 and TRBJ1-1, with 8 positions matching TRBD1. CDR3 length: 14 amino acids. Per germline, CDR1 SQVTM and CDR2 ANQGSEA. J gave up 5 bases and V 1 base, and 6 bases lay outside the gene matches. The CDR3 DNA reads as TGCAGCGTTGAAGTTCAGGGGGCTATTACTGAAGCTTTCTTT. It specifies CSVEVQGAITEAFF.

The chain employs TRBV4-1 and TRBJ1-1, with D possibly matching TRBD1 (6 bases). CDR1 is MGHRA and CDR2 is YSYEKL in the germline V gene. The V and J ends lost 4 bases and 0 bases respectively, with 18 bases between them. This CDR3 spans 17 amino acids. In nucleotides, the CDR3 is TGCGCCAGCAGCCCCCGCATCGGGACATTCTTGAACACTGAAGCTTTCTTT. It encodes CASSPRIGTFLNTEAFF.

V gene TRBV15 combines with J gene TRBJ2-6; no clear D. Trimming removed 2 bases from V and 0 bases from J, with 11 bases in between. Germline loops: CDR1 LNHNV, CDR2 YYDKDF (reference sequence). CDR3 length equals 17 residues. CDR3: CATSRSALRSGANVLTF. CDR3 in DNA: TGTGCCACCAGCAGATCCGCCCTACGCTCTGGGGCCAACGTCCTGACTTTC.

The gene calls are TRBV7-3 and TRBJ1-4; D call uncertain. Trimming shortened V by 1 base and J by 5 bases, and 11 bases separated the two germline ends. The CDR3 totals 15 residues. The germline V gene encodes CDR1 SGHTA and CDR2 FQGTGA. The CDR3 DNA reads as TGTGCCAGCAGCTTAAGCGGCAGCAGGAATGAAAAACTGTTTTTT. Translated: CASSLSGSRNEKLFF.

In its sample, this clonotype was seen once. This chain links TRBV6-5 with TRBJ2-1; D remains ambiguous. This CDR3 is built from 13 residues. The V gene lost 3 bases and the J gene lost 4 bases, with 7 bases spanning the gap. Germline V lookup: CDR1 MNHEY, CDR2 SVGAGI. CDR3: CASSYDRYNEQFF. CDR3 in DNA: TGTGCCAGCAGTTATGATCGGTACAATGAGCAGTTCTTC.

This chain joins TRBV20-1 and TRBJ2-3; 11 bases align to TRBD2. With V trimmed by 5 bases and J by 3 bases, 4 bases remained unmatched. This CDR3 spans 14 amino acids. Per germline, CDR1 DFQATT and CDR2 SNEGSKA (reference sequence). CDR3 DNA: TGCAGTGCTGCTAGCGGGAGGACAACAGATACGCAGTATTTT. Encoded protein: CSAASGRTTDTQYF.